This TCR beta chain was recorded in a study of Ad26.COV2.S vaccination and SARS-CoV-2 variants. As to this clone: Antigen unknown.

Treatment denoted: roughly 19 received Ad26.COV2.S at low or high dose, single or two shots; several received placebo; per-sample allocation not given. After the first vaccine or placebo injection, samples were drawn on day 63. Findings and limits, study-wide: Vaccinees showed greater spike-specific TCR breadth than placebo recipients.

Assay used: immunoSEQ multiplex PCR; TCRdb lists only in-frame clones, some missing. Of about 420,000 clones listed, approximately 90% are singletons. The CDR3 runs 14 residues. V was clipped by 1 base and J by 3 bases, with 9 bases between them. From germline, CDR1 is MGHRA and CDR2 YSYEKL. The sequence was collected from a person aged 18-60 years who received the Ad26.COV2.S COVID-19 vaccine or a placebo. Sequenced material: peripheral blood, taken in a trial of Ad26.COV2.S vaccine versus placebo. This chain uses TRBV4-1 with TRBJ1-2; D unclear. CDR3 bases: TGCGCCAGCAGCCAAGTGAGGGTGCACTATGGCTACACCTTC. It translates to CASSQVRVHYGYTF.